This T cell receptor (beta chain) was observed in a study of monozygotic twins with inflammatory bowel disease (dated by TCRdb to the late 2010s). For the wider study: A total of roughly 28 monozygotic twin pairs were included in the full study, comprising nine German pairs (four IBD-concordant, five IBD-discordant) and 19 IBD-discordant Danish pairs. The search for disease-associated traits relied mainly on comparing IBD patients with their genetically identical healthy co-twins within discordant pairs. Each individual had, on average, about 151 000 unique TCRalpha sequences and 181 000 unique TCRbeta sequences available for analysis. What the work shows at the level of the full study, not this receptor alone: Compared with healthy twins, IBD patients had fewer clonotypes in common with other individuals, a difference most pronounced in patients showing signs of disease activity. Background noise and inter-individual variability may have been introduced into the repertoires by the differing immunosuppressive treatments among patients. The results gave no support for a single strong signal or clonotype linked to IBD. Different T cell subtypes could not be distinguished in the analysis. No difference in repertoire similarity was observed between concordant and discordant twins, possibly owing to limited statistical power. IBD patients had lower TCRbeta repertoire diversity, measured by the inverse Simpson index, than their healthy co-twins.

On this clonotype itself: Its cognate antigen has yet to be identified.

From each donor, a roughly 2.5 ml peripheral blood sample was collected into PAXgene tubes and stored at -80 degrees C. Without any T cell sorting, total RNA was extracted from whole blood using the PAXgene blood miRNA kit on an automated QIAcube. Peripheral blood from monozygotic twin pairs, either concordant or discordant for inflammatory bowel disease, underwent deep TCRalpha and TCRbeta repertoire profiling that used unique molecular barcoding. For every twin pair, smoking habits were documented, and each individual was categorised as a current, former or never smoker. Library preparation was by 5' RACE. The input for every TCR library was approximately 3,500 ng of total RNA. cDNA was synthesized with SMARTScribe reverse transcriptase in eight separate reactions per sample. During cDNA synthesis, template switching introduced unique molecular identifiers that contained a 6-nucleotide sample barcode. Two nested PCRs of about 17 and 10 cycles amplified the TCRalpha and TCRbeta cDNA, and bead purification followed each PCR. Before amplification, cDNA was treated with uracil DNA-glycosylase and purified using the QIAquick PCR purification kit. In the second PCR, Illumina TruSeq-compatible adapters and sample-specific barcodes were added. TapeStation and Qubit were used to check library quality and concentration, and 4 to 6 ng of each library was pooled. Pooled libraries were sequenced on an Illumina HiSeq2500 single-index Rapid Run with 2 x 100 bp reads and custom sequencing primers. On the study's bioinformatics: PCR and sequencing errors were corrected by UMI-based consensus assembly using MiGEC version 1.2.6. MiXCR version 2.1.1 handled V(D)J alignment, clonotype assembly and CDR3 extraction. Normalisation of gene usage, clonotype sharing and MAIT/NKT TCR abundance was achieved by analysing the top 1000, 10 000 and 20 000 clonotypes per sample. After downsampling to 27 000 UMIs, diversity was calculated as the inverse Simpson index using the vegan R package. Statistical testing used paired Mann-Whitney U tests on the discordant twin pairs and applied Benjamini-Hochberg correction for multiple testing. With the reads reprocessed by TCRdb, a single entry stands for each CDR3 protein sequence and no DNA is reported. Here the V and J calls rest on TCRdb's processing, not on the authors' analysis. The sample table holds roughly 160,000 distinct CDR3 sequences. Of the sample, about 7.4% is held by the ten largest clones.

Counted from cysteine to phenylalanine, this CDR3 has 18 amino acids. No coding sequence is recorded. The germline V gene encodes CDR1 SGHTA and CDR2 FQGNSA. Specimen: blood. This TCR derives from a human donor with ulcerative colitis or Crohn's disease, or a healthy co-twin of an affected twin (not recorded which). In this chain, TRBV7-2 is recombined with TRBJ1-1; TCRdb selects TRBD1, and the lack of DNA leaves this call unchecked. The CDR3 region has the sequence CASSFGTGGGFMNTEAFF.